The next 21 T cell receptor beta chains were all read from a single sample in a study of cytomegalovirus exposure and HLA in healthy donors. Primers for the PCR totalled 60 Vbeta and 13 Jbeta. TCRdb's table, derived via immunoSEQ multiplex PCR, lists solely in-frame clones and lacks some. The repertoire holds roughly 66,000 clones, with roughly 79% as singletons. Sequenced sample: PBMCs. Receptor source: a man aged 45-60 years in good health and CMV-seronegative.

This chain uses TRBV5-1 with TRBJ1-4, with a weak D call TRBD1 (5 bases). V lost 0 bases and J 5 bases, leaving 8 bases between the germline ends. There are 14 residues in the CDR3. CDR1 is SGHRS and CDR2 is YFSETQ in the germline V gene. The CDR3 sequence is CASSLGQGNEKLFF. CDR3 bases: TGCGCCAGCAGCTTGGGGCAGGGAAATGAAAAACTGTTTTTT.

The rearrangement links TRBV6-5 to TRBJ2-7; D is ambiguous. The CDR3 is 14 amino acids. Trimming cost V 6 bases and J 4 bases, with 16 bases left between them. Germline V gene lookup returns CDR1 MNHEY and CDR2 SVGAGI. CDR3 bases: TGTGCCAGCAGCTCTAAACTGCCACTGTACGAGCAGTACTTC. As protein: CASSSKLPLYEQYF.

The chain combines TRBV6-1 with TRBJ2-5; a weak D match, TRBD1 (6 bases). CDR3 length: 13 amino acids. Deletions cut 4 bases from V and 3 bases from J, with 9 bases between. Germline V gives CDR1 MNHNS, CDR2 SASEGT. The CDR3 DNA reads TGTGCCAGCAGTGGGACAGCCAAAGAGACCCAGTACTTC. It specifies CASSGTAKETQYF.

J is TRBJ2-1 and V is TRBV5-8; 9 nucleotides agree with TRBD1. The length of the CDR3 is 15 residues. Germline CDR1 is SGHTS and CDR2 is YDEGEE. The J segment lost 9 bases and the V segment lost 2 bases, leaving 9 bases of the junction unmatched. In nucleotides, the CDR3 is TGTGCCAGCAGCTTTCGGACAGGGGCCGGTGGTGAGCAGTTCTTC. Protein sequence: CASSFRTGAGGEQFF. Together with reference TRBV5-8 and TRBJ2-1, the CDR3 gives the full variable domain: EAGVTQSPTHLIKTRGQQATLRCSPISGHTSVYWYQQALGLGLQFLLWYDEGEERNRGNFPPRFSGRQFPNYSSELNVNALELEDSALYLCASSFRTGAGGEQFFGPGTRLTVL.

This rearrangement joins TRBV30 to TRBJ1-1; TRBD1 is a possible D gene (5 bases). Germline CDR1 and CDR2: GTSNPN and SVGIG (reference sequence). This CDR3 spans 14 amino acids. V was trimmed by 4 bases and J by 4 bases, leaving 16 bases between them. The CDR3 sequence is CAWTEQALGTEAFF. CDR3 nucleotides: TGTGCCTGGACCGAACAGGCCCTGGGCACTGAAGCTTTCTTT.

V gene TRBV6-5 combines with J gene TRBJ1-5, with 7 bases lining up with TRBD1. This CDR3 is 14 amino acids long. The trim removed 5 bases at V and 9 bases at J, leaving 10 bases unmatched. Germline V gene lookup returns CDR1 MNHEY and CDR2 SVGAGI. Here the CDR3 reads CASSNQGGRLPQHF. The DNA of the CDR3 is TGTGCCAGCAGTAACCAGGGGGGCCGGTTGCCCCAGCATTTT.

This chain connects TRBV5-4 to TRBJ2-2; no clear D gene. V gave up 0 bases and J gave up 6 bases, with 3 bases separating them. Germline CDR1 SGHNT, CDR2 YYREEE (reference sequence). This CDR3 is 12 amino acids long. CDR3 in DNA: TGTGCCAGCAGCTTGGCGGCCGGGGAGCTGTTTTTT. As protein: CASSLAAGELFF.

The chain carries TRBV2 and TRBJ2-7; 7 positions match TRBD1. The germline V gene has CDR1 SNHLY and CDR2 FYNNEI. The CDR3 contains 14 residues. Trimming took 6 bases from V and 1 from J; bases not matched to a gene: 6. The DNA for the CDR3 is TGTGCCAGCAGACGTGGACAGGAATCCTACGAGCAGTACTTC. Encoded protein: CASRRGQESYEQYF.

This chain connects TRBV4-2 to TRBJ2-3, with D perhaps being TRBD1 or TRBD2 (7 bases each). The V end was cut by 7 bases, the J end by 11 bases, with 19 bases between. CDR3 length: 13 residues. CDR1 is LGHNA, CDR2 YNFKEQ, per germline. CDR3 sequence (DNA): TGTGCCAGCAACCAGGGGGGGATATATAGGCAGTATTTT. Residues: CASNQGGIYRQYF.

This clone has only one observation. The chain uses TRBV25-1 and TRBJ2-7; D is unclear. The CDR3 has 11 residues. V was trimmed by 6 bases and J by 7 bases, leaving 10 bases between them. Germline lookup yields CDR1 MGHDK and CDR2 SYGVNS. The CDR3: CASRGPREQYF. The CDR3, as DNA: TGTGCCAGCAGGGGCCCACGGGAGCAGTACTTC.

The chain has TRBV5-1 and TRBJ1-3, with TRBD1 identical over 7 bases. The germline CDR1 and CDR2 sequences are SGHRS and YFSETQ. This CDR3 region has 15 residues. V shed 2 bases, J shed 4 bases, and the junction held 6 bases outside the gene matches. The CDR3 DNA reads TGCGCCAGCAGCTTACGGGACAGCGGAGGAAACACCATATATTTT. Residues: CASSLRDSGGNTIYF.

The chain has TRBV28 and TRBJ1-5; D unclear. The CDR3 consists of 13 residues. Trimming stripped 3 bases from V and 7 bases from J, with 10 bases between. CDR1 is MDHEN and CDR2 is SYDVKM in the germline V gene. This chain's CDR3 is CASSFNEVQPQHF. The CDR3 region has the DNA TGTGCCAGCAGTTTCAATGAGGTACAGCCCCAGCATTTT. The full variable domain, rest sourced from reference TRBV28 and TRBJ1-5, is DVKVTQSSRYLVKRTGEKVFLECVQDMDHENMFWYRQDPGLGLRLIYFSYDVKMKEKGDIPEGYSVSREKKERFSLILESASTNQTSMYLCASSFNEVQPQHFGDGTRLSIL.

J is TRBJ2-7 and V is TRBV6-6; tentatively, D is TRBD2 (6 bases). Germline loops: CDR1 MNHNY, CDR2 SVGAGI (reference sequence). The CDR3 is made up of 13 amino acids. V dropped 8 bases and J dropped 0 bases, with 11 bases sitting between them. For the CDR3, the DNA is TGTGCCAGCTGCCTCGGGAGCTCCTACGAGCAGTACTTC. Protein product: CASCLGSSYEQYF.

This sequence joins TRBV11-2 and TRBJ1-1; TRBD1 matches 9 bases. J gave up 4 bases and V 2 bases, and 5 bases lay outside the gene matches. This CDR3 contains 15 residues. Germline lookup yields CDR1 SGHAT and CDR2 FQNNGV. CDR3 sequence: CASSLHDRGITEAFF. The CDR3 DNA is TGTGCCAGCAGCTTACACGACAGGGGGATCACTGAAGCTTTCTTT.

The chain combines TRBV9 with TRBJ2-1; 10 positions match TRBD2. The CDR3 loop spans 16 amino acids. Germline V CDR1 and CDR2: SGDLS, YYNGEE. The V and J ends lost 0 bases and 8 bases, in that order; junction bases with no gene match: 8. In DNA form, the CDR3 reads TGTGCCAGCAGCGTAGTAGAGCGGGGGGGCCGAGATGAGCAGTTCTTC. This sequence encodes CASSVVERGGRDEQFF.

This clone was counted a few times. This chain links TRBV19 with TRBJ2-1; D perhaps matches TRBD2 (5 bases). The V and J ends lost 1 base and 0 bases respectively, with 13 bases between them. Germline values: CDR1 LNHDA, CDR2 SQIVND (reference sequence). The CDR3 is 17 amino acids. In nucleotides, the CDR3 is TGTGCCAGTAGTATAGGGGTCGGGGTAAGCTCCTACAATGAGCAGTTCTTC. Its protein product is CASSIGVGVSSYNEQFF.

CDR3 sequence reads: CASSQAQGASEKLFF. CDR3 DNA sequence: TGCGCCAGCAGCCAAGCACAGGGGGCGAGTGAAAAACTGTTTTTT. The chain uses TRBV4-1 and TRBJ1-4, with 9 bases identical to TRBD1. This CDR3 is built from 15 residues. CDR1 and CDR2 (germline): MGHRA, YSYEKL. The ends lost 1 base at V and 7 bases at J; junction bases unmatched: 4.

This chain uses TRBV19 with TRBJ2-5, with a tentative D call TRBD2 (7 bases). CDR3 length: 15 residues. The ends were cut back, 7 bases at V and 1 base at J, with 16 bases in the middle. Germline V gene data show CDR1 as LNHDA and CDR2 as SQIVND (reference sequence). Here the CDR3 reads CASKDSGKTQETQYF. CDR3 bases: TGTGCCAGTAAGGACAGCGGGAAAACCCAAGAGACCCAGTACTTC.

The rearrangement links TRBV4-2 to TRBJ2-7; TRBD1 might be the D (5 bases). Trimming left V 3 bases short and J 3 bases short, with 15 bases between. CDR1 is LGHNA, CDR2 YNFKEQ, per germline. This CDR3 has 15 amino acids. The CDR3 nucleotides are TGTGCCAGCAGCCACCGCAGGGAACTAATCTACGAGCAGTACTTC. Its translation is CASSHRRELIYEQYF.

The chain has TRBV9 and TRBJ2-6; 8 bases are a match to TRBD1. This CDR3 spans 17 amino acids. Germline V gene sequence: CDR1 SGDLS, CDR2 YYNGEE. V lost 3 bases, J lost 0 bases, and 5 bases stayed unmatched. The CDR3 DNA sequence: TGTGCCAGCAGCGCCGGGACAGGACGCTCTGGGGCCAACGTCCTGACTTTC. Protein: CASSAGTGRSGANVLTF.

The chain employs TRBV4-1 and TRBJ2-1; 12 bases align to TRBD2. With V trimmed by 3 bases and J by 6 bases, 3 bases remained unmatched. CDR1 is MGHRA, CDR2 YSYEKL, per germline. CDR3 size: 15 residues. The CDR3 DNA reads TGCGCCAGCAGCCATCCGGGACTAGCGGGCAATGAGCAGTTCTTC. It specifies CASSHPGLAGNEQFF.